This entry describes one TCR beta chain. Its antigen is not known. CDR1 and CDR2 (germline): ENHRY, SYGVKD. The CDR3 is 14 residues long. V was trimmed by 4 bases and J by 0 bases, leaving 10 bases between them. This entry is derived from a study of T cells in localized non-small cell lung cancer. Repertoires were generated with immunoSEQ multiplex PCR, while TCRdb's copy carries only in-frame clones and drops some. This sample has fewer than 100,000 clones; around 84% occur once, and the top ten carry roughly 9%. Study-level points and caveats: Among the top 100 tumor clones, a median about 57 appeared in adjacent lung.

The material was peripheral blood, obtained before any cancer treatment. This clonotype originated in a female donor of 60 years or more with stage I lung adenocarcinoma. The rearrangement joins TRBV10-3 to TRBJ2-7; D is unclear. The CDR3 region is CAISVTETSYEQYF. CDR3 nucleotide sequence: TGTGCCATCAGTGTTACAGAGACCTCCTACGAGCAGTACTTC.